The T cell receptor (beta chain) described here comes from a study of cytomegalovirus exposure and HLA in healthy donors. PCR employed 60 Vbeta and 13 Jbeta primers. Using immunoSEQ multiplex PCR, the repertoire was profiled, and TCRdb retains in-frame clones only, with some absent. The profile covers nearly 110,000 clones, with more than 65% appearing a single time and roughly 6% taken by the ten largest. With respect to this clone: What it binds is not known.

Findings of the study overall: A further, later analysis showed that HLA-associated TCR beta chains (compared with equally common others) were more clonally expanded. The authors later linked a missense DCLRE1C variant to TCR beta V- and J-gene trimming.

The receptor was derived from a woman aged 45-65 years in good health and CMV-seropositive. The sequencing input was PBMCs.

CDR3 DNA: TGTGCCAGCAGCTTAGAATCGAGGACATACTCTGGCTACACCTTC. Translating gives CASSLESRTYSGYTF. The J gene is TRBJ1-2, the V gene TRBV7-2; possibly TRBD1 for D (5 bases). CDR3 length: 15 residues. In germline, CDR1 is SGHTA, CDR2 FQGNSA. Trimming removed 1 base from V and 7 bases from J, with 16 bases in between.